This TCR beta chain was recorded in a study of OX40 agonist ivuxolimab in advanced cancers. About the research overall: At about 81% male, the cohort had a mean age of around 56 years, ranging from about 23 to 79. Partial responses occurred in three patients (one hepatocellular carcinoma, two cutaneous melanoma). The study's findings and limits: Expanded clones were, on average, more numerous in CD8+ T cells than in CD4+.

Germline CDR1 reads SNHLY; CDR2 reads FYNNEI. Trimming took 2 bases from V and 0 from J, leaving 11 bases between them. The CDR3 has 15 residues. Points on this clone: Its target is not known.

The method was immunoSEQ multiplex PCR; TCRdb's version includes in-frame clones alone and lacks a portion of them. This sample carries some 30,000 clones, roughly 80% of them seen once, and the ten largest clones take 22%. This clonotype was sampled from an adult with an advanced solid tumor such as melanoma, head and neck, liver or kidney cancer. The sample here was CD4+ or CD8+ T cells sorted from blood, taken in a trial of the OX40 agonist ivuxolimab. This chain links TRBV2 with TRBJ2-7; D is unclear. CDR3 residues: CASSEWDTPSYEQYF. CDR3 in DNA: TGTGCCAGCAGTGAATGGGATACACCCTCCTACGAGCAGTACTTC.